This T cell receptor beta chain was identified in a study of T cell responses to AZD1222 COVID-19 vaccine. This clone turned up a few times. V shed 8 bases and J shed 1 base, with 15 bases lying between them. The CDR3 sequence is 15 residues long. Germline V gene lookup returns CDR1 MNHEY and CDR2 SVGAGI. Clones were sequenced by immunoSEQ multiplex PCR, and TCRdb holds only the in-frame ones, with some missing. The table has over 150,000 clones, 88% seen once. Sample: peripheral blood, taken 28 days after the second AZD1222 dose. The chain uses TRBV6-5 and TRBJ1-5; a weak D match, TRBD1 (5 bases). The receptor comes from an adult who received the AZD1222 COVID-19 vaccine. The CDR3 region has the DNA TGTGCCAGCGGGCTGATGGGGGTGAGCAATCAGCCCCAGCATTTT. It codes for CASGLMGVSNQPQHF.